This T cell receptor beta chain was sequenced in a study of cytomegalovirus exposure and HLA in healthy donors. Findings of the study overall: Researchers reportedly found TCR beta sequences accurately predicted most subjects' HLA-A and HLA-B alleles. Cytomegalovirus association was assigned to about 150 TCR beta chains. In vitro data verified a few CMV-associated chains as specific for CMV antigens.

Germline V lookup: CDR1 SGHAT, CDR2 FQNNGV. V lost 2 bases to trimming and J lost 0 bases, with 11 bases between them. CDR3 length equals 16 residues. In the case of this clone: What it binds is not known.

PCR amplification relied on 60 Vbeta primers (plus 13 Jbeta primers). The data were produced by immunoSEQ multiplex PCR, yet TCRdb's version contains in-frame clones alone and is incomplete. This table holds 130,000 to 150,000 clones. The material sequenced was PBMCs. The TCR sequence derives from a male donor in good health and CMV-seronegative. The rearrangement uses TRBV11-2 and TRBJ1-3; possible D gene TRBD1, 6 bases. CDR3 DNA: TGTGCCAGCAGCTTAAACAGGGCGATCTCTGGAAACACCATATATTTT. Its protein is CASSLNRAISGNTIYF.